Listed here are 27 T cell receptor beta chains from one sample, sequenced in a study of shared clonotypes between healthy human individuals. Naive CD8 cells, CD45RO-negative and positively selected for CCR7, excluded terminally differentiated effector memory CD45RA+ cells. Clones were read by immunoSEQ multiplex PCR, and TCRdb kept only the in-frame ones, dropping some. The repertoire includes millions of clones, 85% to 95% of them detected once, and approximately 1.2% sits in the top ten. Sequencing input: naive CD8+ T cells sorted from blood. The source of these receptors is a man younger than 35 in good health.

J is TRBJ2-3 and V is TRBV5-1, with TRBD2 identical over 7 bases. The CDR3 length is 17 residues. Germline CDR1 reads SGHRS; CDR2 reads YFSETQ. V dropped 4 bases and J dropped 3; count of bases not matched to a gene: 14. The CDR3 region is CASSTGLTGGLTDTQYF. As DNA, the CDR3 is TGCGCCAGCAGCACGGGACTAACGGGGGGACTAACAGATACGCAGTATTTT.

The chain carries TRBV7-2 and TRBJ2-1; possibly TRBD2 for D (5 bases). The length of the CDR3 is 15 residues. The ends were cut back, 4 bases at V and 4 bases at J, with 14 bases in the middle. The germline V gene encodes CDR1 SGHTA and CDR2 FQGNSA. The CDR3 region has the DNA TGTGCCAGCAGCTCCTTAGCGATCACTTACAATGAGCAGTTCTTC. Protein product: CASSSLAITYNEQFF.

The J gene is TRBJ2-2, the V gene TRBV29-1; D unclear. The CDR3 is made up of 13 amino acids. The germline CDR1 and CDR2 sequences are SQVTM and ANQGSEA. Trimming took off 4 bases at V and 1 base at J, with 7 bases between the two ends. In nucleotides, the CDR3 is TGCAGCGTTGGCCTGCAGAACACCGGGGAGCTGTTTTTT. It yields the protein CSVGLQNTGELFF.

V and J are TRBV6-6 and TRBJ2-5; TRBD2 agrees at 11 bases. The V segment lost 7 bases and the J segment 1 base; nucleotides outside the gene matches: 5. The CDR3 totals 15 residues. The germline V gene has CDR1 MNHNY and CDR2 SVGAGI (reference sequence). CDR3: CASNDLAGGQETQYF. As DNA, the CDR3 is TGTGCCAGCAATGATCTAGCGGGGGGCCAAGAGACCCAGTACTTC.

This chain links TRBV4-1 with TRBJ2-6; D uncertain. From germline, CDR1 is MGHRA and CDR2 YSYEKL. V was trimmed by 0 bases and J by 0 bases, leaving 9 bases between them. The CDR3 is made up of 17 amino acids. In DNA, the CDR3 is TGCGCCAGCAGCCAAGAACGGCAGCCCTCTGGGGCCAACGTCCTGACTTTC. Encoded protein: CASSQERQPSGANVLTF.

For this clone: Distinct nucleotide sequences in the sample also encode this CDR3. The gene calls are TRBV30 and TRBJ1-1; D possibly corresponds to TRBD1 (5 bases). Germline CDR1 is GTSNPN and CDR2 is SVGIG (reference sequence). V was pared by 2 bases and J by 7 bases, with 11 bases between. The CDR3 is made up of 12 amino acids. The CDR3 nucleotides read TGTGCCTGGAGTCACGGGGGGGTTGAAGCTTTCTTT. It yields the protein CAWSHGGVEAFF. Full variable domain (outside the CDR3, taken from reference TRBV30 and TRBJ1-1): SQTIHQWPATLVQPVGSPLSLECTVEGTSNPNLYWYRQAAGRGLQLLFYSVGIGQISSEVPQNLSASRPQDRQFILSSKKLLLSDSGFYLCAWSHGGVEAFFGQGTRLTVV.

As for this clone: At the DNA level, this CDR3 is encoded by other sequences in the same sample as well. The rearrangement links TRBV5-1 to TRBJ2-7; D is perhaps TRBD2 (5 bases). Per germline, CDR1 SGHRS and CDR2 YFSETQ. Between the trimmed V and J ends, which lost 0 bases and 1 base, there was a span of 8 bases. The CDR3 runs 14 residues. The DNA of the CDR3 is TGCGCCAGCAGCTTGGTTGGCGGGTCCTACGAGCAGTACTTC. This sequence encodes CASSLVGGSYEQYF.

In this sample, this clone turned up once. This rearrangement joins TRBV4-1 to TRBJ1-1; D not resolved. The CDR3 has 13 residues. V was cut by 4 bases and J by 7 bases, with 13 bases left in between. Germline CDR1 MGHRA, CDR2 YSYEKL. The CDR3 DNA follows: TGCGCCAGCAGCCGGGTTTACGGTAATGAAGCTTTCTTT. Amino acids: CASSRVYGNEAFF.

The gene calls are TRBV19 and TRBJ1-5; D is possibly TRBD1 (5 bases). The CDR3 totals 16 residues. In germline, CDR1 is LNHDA, CDR2 SQIVND (reference sequence). V was pared by 7 bases and J by 0 bases, with 16 bases between. This CDR3 reads CASKSPETVSNQPQHF. CDR3 in DNA: TGTGCCAGTAAGTCCCCTGAGACAGTTAGCAATCAGCCCCAGCATTTT.

The J gene is TRBJ2-2, the V gene TRBV5-8; 8 bases line up with TRBD1. CDR1 and CDR2 from the germline V gene are SGHTS and YDEGEE. V lost 3 bases to trimming and J lost 4 bases; unmatched junction nucleotides: 5. The CDR3 length is 15 residues. The CDR3 DNA reads as TGTGCCAGCAGCTCAGCTACAGGGGGCACCGGGGAGCTGTTTTTT. Translating gives CASSSATGGTGELFF.

The chain recombines TRBV28 with TRBJ2-7, with D perhaps matching TRBD1 (5 bases). There are 14 residues in the CDR3. The V end lost 3 bases, the J end lost 2 bases, and 11 bases lay between the germline ends. Per germline, CDR1 MDHEN and CDR2 SYDVKM. The CDR3 loop reads CASSFGQGPYEQYF. The CDR3 region has the DNA TGTGCCAGCAGTTTTGGGCAGGGCCCCTACGAGCAGTACTTC.

The chain carries TRBV11-2 and TRBJ2-7; TRBD1 agrees at 7 bases. This CDR3 spans 14 amino acids. J gave up 4 bases and V 8 bases, and 11 bases lay outside the gene matches. Germline V gives CDR1 SGHAT, CDR2 FQNNGV. This CDR3 is CASQTPGQQYEQYF. CDR3 nucleotide sequence: TGTGCCAGCCAAACACCGGGACAGCAGTACGAGCAGTACTTC.

The rearrangement links TRBV4-3 to TRBJ1-6, with no clear D. CDR3 size: 15 residues. Germline V gives CDR1 LGHNA, CDR2 YSLEER. Between the trimmed V and J ends, which lost 4 bases and 7 bases, there was a span of 14 bases. CDR3 sequence: CASSPTGQGNSPLHF. As DNA, the CDR3 is TGCGCCAGCAGCCCCACCGGTCAAGGGAATTCACCCCTCCACTTT.

V usage is TRBV4-3 and J usage is TRBJ2-1; tentatively, D is TRBD1 (6 bases). This CDR3 spans 15 amino acids. Germline assignment: CDR1 LGHNA and CDR2 YSLEER. V lost 0 bases, J lost 2 bases, and 8 bases lay in between. The CDR3 nucleotides are TGCGCCAGCAGCCAAGAAACAGGGCCCTACAATGAGCAGTTCTTC. Translating it yields CASSQETGPYNEQFF.

Remarks on this clone: The sample carries other DNA sequences with the same CDR3. The rearrangement joins TRBV6-5 to TRBJ2-2, with D possibly being TRBD1 (6 bases). V was pared by 0 bases and J by 5 bases, with 7 bases between. There are 14 residues in the CDR3. Germline loops: CDR1 MNHEY, CDR2 SVGAGI. The CDR3 loop is CASSYSRGTGELFF. CDR3 coding DNA: TGTGCCAGCAGTTACTCGAGGGGGACCGGGGAGCTGTTTTTT.

With regard to this clone: The identical CDR3 is also encoded by other nucleotide sequences in the sample. The chain links TRBV29-1 to TRBJ2-7; tentative D call: TRBD2 (6 bases). Trimming took 4 bases from V and 1 from J, leaving 8 bases between them. Germline CDR1 is SQVTM and CDR2 is ANQGSEA. The CDR3 has 12 amino acids. The DNA for the CDR3 is TGCAGCGTTGCCGGGAGTTCCTACGAGCAGTACTTC. Translated: CSVAGSSYEQYF.

V and J are TRBV4-3 and TRBJ2-7; D is unresolved. V was clipped by 0 bases and J by 3 bases, with 12 bases between them. Looked up from germline, CDR1 is LGHNA and CDR2 is YSLEER. This CDR3 has 15 amino acids. CDR3 sequence (DNA): TGCGCCAGCAGCCAAGATCGGCAGTTTATCTACGAGCAGTACTTC. As protein: CASSQDRQFIYEQYF.

The V and J genes are TRBV28 and TRBJ1-2; D might be TRBD1 (5 bases). Per germline, CDR1 MDHEN and CDR2 SYDVKM. Trimming left V 0 bases short and J 4 bases short, with 15 bases between. The CDR3 has 16 residues. The CDR3 is CASSLWQGIEGYGYTF. The CDR3, as DNA: TGTGCCAGCAGTTTATGGCAGGGAATCGAGGGCTATGGCTACACCTTC.

V usage is TRBV10-1 and J usage is TRBJ2-3; D is undetermined. There are 14 residues in the CDR3. Trimming cost V 2 bases and J 1 base, with 7 bases left between them. Looked up from germline, CDR1 is WNHNN and CDR2 is SYGVQD (reference sequence). The CDR3 is CASSEGPGTDTQYF. CDR3 coding DNA: TGCGCCAGCAGTGAGGGCCCGGGCACAGATACGCAGTATTTT.

The V gene is TRBV7-3, the J gene TRBJ2-3; no definite D call. This CDR3 has 14 residues. The ends were cut back, 4 bases at V and 6 bases at J, with 14 bases in the middle. The germline gives CDR1 SGHTA, CDR2 FQGTGA. DNA of the CDR3: TGTGCCAGCAGCTCTGGGGTTGGGGTGGATACGCAGTATTTT. Encoded protein: CASSSGVGVDTQYF.

V usage is TRBV18 and J usage is TRBJ2-1, with D possibly TRBD1 on 6 matching bases. Germline CDR1 reads KGHSH; CDR2 reads LQKENI. Trimming left V 2 bases short and J 0 bases short, with 17 bases between. This CDR3 region has 18 residues. The CDR3 nucleotides read TGTGCCAGCTCACCATCCACAGGGTCCTTTAGCTCCTACAATGAGCAGTTCTTC. Translating gives CASSPSTGSFSSYNEQFF.

The chain combines TRBV7-9 with TRBJ2-7, with 7 bases aligning to TRBD2. The CDR3 is made up of 15 amino acids. Trimming at V came to 1 base and at J to 5 bases, leaving 8 bases not matched to a gene. The germline CDR1 and CDR2 sequences are SEHNR and FQNEAQ (reference sequence). CDR3 sequence reads: CASSLVAGAVDEQYF. CDR3 sequence (DNA): TGTGCCAGCAGCTTAGTTGCGGGAGCAGTGGACGAGCAGTACTTC.

Note on this clone: This same CDR3 is encoded by further DNA sequences in the sample. The genes are TRBV19 and TRBJ1-2, with D uncertain. V lost 3 bases to trimming and J lost 6 bases, with 5 bases between them. This CDR3 has 11 amino acids. CDR1 LNHDA and CDR2 SQIVND come from the germline V gene (reference sequence). CDR3 nucleotide sequence: TGTGCCAGTAGTATCGGTGATGGCTACACCTTC. Protein sequence: CASSIGDGYTF.

The chain uses TRBV6-1 and TRBJ1-5; TRBD1 agrees at 10 bases. CDR1 and CDR2 from the germline V gene are MNHNS and SASEGT. V was pared by 1 base and J by 7 bases, with 1 base of the junction left unmatched. The CDR3 sequence is 14 residues long. CDR3 DNA sequence: TGTGCCAGCAGTGAAGGGACAGGGGGGCAGCCCCAGCATTTT. This gives the protein CASSEGTGGQPQHF.

The chain employs TRBV19 and TRBJ2-5; a possible D gene is TRBD2 (7 bases). CDR1 is LNHDA and CDR2 is SQIVND in the germline V gene (reference sequence). V was pared by 2 bases and J by 2 bases, with 12 bases between. This CDR3 comprises 15 residues. The CDR3 region has the DNA TGTGCCAGTAGTATATGGCGGGGGCCACAAGAGACCCAGTACTTC. It is translated as CASSIWRGPQETQYF.

This sequence joins TRBV23-1 and TRBJ2-7, with 8 bases matching TRBD1. TRBV23-1 falls under the ORF class, with uncertain function. V lost 2 bases, J lost 2 bases, and 2 bases stayed unmatched. CDR3 length: 14 residues. CDR3 sequence reads: CASSQVQGAYEQYF. The DNA of the CDR3 is TGCGCCAGCAGTCAAGTACAGGGGGCCTACGAGCAGTACTTC.

The chain is built from TRBV13 and TRBJ2-7, with 11 bases aligning to TRBD2. From germline, CDR1 is PRHDT and CDR2 FYEKMQ (reference sequence). This CDR3 is built from 16 residues. J gave up 2 bases and V 5 bases, and 8 bases lay outside the gene matches. CDR3 in amino acids: CASSTGTSGDPYEQYF. CDR3 in DNA: TGTGCCAGCAGCACCGGGACTAGCGGTGATCCCTACGAGCAGTACTTC. The entire variable domain, with the rest obtained from reference TRBV13 and TRBJ2-7, is as follows: AAGVIQSPRHLIKEKRETATLKCYPIPRHDTVYWYQQGPGQDPQFLISFYEKMQSDKGSIPDRFSAQQFSDYHSELNMSSLELGDSALYFCASSTGTSGDPYEQYFGPGTRLTVT.